Below, 8 T cell receptor beta chains from the same sample are listed, as sequenced in a study of T cells in Graves' hyperthyroidism and ophthalmopathy (dated by TCRdb to about 2019). Library preparation was by multiplex PCR. The sequencing machine was an Illumina HiSeq 2000. The TCR beta CDR3 regions were amplified from RNA transcripts. The TCR CDR3 was subjected to a first round of RT-PCR using the HTBI primer set and the Qiagen OneStep RT-PCR kit. TCRdb reanalyzed the raw reads on its own, using fastp at Q25 for trimming and MiXCR for clone calling, and kept in-frame beta chains. Each CDR3 protein gets just one entry, which takes the most common genes and DNA from the rows behind it. In this sample the table shows more than 550,000 distinct CDR3 sequences, approximately 42% of which occur a single time. Of the sample, roughly 6.5% falls within the top ten clones. Sequencing was done on a sample of peripheral blood or thyroid tissue (not recorded which). All receptors derive from an adult man with Graves' disease, either hyperthyroidism or ophthalmopathy (not recorded which).

The chain combines TRBV20-1 with TRBJ2-2; D gene uncertain. V was shortened by 3 bases and J by 5 bases, with 10 bases between the two germline ends. The CDR3 runs 13 residues. Germline V gene sequence: CDR1 DFQATT, CDR2 SNEGSKA (reference sequence). CDR3 protein: CSASTDGTGELFF. DNA of the CDR3: TGCAGTGCTAGCACGGACGGGACCGGGGAGCTGTTTTTT.

The V gene is TRBV25-1, the J gene TRBJ1-5; D perhaps matches TRBD1 (6 bases). This CDR3 has 15 amino acids. Germline assignment: CDR1 MGHDK and CDR2 SYGVNS. Trimming took off 6 bases at V and 4 bases at J, with 16 bases between the two ends. The CDR3 DNA sequence: TGTGCCAGCAGCGTTGTAACAGGGAGGAATCAGCCCCAGCATTTT. Translating it yields CASSVVTGRNQPQHF.

This clonotype was observed many times. The chain combines TRBV7-9 with TRBJ2-5; 15 bases line up with TRBD2. V lost 5 bases to trimming and J lost 3 bases; unmatched junction nucleotides: 4. Germline values: CDR1 SEHNR, CDR2 FQNEAQ (reference sequence). The CDR3 length is 16 residues. The CDR3 is CASSVGTSGRKETQYF. In nucleotides, the CDR3 is TGTGCCAGCAGCGTCGGGACTAGCGGGAGGAAAGAGACCCAGTACTTC.

As for this clonotype: Germline and junction disagree at one end, which may indicate a read error. V is TRBV7-6 and J is TRBJ1-4; D gene uncertain. The CDR3 has 18 amino acids. Germline V CDR1 and CDR2: SGHVS, FNYEAQ. The CDR3 sequence: CASSQGRVGSTQMEKLFF. The CDR3 DNA sequence: TGCGCCAGCAGCCAAGGAAGGGTCGGCTCGACCCAAATGGAAAAACTGTTTTTT.

The chain combines TRBV10-2 with TRBJ2-7; 8 bases map to TRBD2. This CDR3 contains 17 residues. Losses at the gene ends were 6 bases for V and 2 bases for J; bases not matched to a gene: 15. Germline CDR1 reads WSHSY; CDR2 reads SAAADI. The CDR3 reads CASSQDPAGAQTYEQYF. The CDR3 nucleotides read TGCGCCAGCAGCCAAGACCCAGCGGGGGCCCAGACCTACGAGCAGTACTTC.

The chain combines TRBV20-1 with TRBJ2-5, with 9 bases identical to TRBD1. Germline loops: CDR1 DFQATT, CDR2 SNEGSKA (reference sequence). The CDR3 is made up of 14 amino acids. V shed 6 bases and J 5 bases; nucleotides not matched to a gene: 10. The CDR3 protein is CSALGTGSGETQYF. The CDR3 region has the DNA TGCAGTGCCCTCGGGACAGGGTCAGGCGAGACCCAGTACTTC.

J is TRBJ1-4 and V is TRBV2, with TRBD1 identical over 7 bases. Germline CDR1 SNHLY, CDR2 FYNNEI. This CDR3 region has 15 residues. V dropped 7 bases and J dropped 8; count of bases not matched to a gene: 13. For the CDR3, the DNA is TGTGCCAGCACCCCAAGGGGAGGGGGCTCGGAAAAACTGTTTTTT. This translates into CASTPRGGGSEKLFF.

V usage is TRBV15 and J usage is TRBJ1-4; D is uncertain. The V end lost 3 bases, the J end lost 6 bases, and 8 bases lay between the germline ends. This CDR3 is built from 13 residues. Germline CDR1 reads LNHNV; CDR2 reads YYDKDF (reference sequence). The CDR3 protein is CATSRTSDEKLFF. CDR3 in DNA: TGTGCCACCAGCAGGACAAGTGATGAAAAACTGTTTTTT.